What follows are 18 T cell receptor beta chains derived from one specimen sequenced in a study of neurological immune-mediated disorders. TCRdb recomputed calls from the 5' RACE reads with MiXCR, one row per CDR3 protein. The data contain 20,000 to 30,000 distinct CDR3 sequences, around an eighth of them seen just once; the ten biggest clones take up about an eighth. The sample was PBMCs. Source of these receptors: a woman aged 55-69 years with HTLV-1-associated myelopathy (HAM/TSP).

This clonotype was recorded at least ten times. The chain employs TRBV5-1 and TRBJ1-1; tentatively, D is TRBD1 (5 bases). Germline V gene data show CDR1 as SGHRS and CDR2 as YFSETQ. Trimming removed 1 base at V and 3 bases at J, with 10 bases between. The CDR3 covers 14 residues. The CDR3 reads CASSLTGADTEAFF. CDR3 DNA sequence: TGCGCCAGCAGCTTGACAGGCGCTGACACTGAAGCTTTCTTT.

This clonotype has a count of ten or more. The J gene is TRBJ2-2, the V gene TRBV20-1, with TRBD2 as a possible D gene (5 bases). Trimming cost V 0 bases and J 2 bases, with 13 bases left between them. CDR3 length: 16 residues. CDR1 and CDR2 from the germline V gene are DFQATT and SNEGSKA (reference sequence). CDR3 sequence reads: CSARDPRAANTGELFF. The CDR3 DNA sequence: TGCAGTGCTAGAGATCCGCGGGCAGCAAACACCGGGGAGCTGTTTTTT.

This clonotype appeared many times. The chain recombines TRBV7-2 with TRBJ2-6; D is possibly TRBD1 or TRBD2 (5 bases each). This CDR3 is 19 amino acids long. Germline V gene sequence: CDR1 SGHTA, CDR2 FQGNSA. The ends were cut back, 2 bases at V and 1 base at J, with 18 bases in the middle. The CDR3 region is CASSLSVGTVSSGANVLTF. The CDR3 DNA reads TGTGCCAGCAGCTTAAGTGTAGGGACCGTTTCATCTGGGGCCAACGTCCTGACTTTC. The variable domain in full, with the rest retrieved from reference TRBV7-2 and TRBJ2-6, is GAGVSQSPSNKVTEKGKDVELRCDPISGHTALYWYRQSLGQGLEFLIYFQGNSAPDKSGLPSDRFSAERTGGSVSTLTIQRTQQEDSAVYLCASSLSVGTVSSGANVLTFGAGSRLTVL.

The V gene is TRBV29-1, the J gene TRBJ1-4; D perhaps matches TRBD1 (6 bases). The germline gives CDR1 SQVTM, CDR2 ANQGSEA. V lost 5 bases, J lost 8 bases, and 15 bases lay in between. The CDR3 runs to 13 residues. CDR3 region: CSVRGAIREKLFF. The CDR3 region has the DNA TGCAGCGTTCGGGGGGCGATTCGCGAAAAACTGTTTTTT.

This clonotype was picked up many times. The chain employs TRBV29-1 and TRBJ2-2; TRBD1 agrees at 8 bases. Germline CDR1 is SQVTM and CDR2 is ANQGSEA. Trimming took 7 bases from V and 4 from J; bases not matched to a gene: 5. The CDR3 runs 13 residues. The CDR3 loop reads CSGNTGGTGELFF. In DNA, the CDR3 is TGCAGCGGAAATACAGGGGGCACCGGGGAGCTGTTTTTT.

This clonotype counts as medium-sized (0.01 to 0.1%). This chain connects TRBV20-1 to TRBJ1-1; no clear D gene. V shed 3 bases and J shed 1 base, with 9 bases lying between them. This CDR3 is 13 amino acids long. The germline CDR1 and CDR2 sequences are DFQATT and SNEGSKA (reference sequence). CDR3 nucleotides: TGCAGTGCTAGGGACCTGGGGAACACTGAAGCTTTCTTT. Translation: CSARDLGNTEAFF.

This chain links TRBV5-1 with TRBJ2-3; TRBD2 matches at 7 bases. The CDR3 has 15 amino acids. Germline CDR1 reads SGHRS; CDR2 reads YFSETQ. V dropped 5 bases and J dropped 0; count of bases not matched to a gene: 6. CDR3 nucleotides: TGCGCCAGCAGAGAGAGCGGGACCAGCACAGATACGCAGTATTTT. This translates into CASRESGTSTDTQYF.

This clonotype was detected many times. The rearrangement links TRBV10-3 to TRBJ2-2, with D uncertain. This CDR3 is 14 amino acids long. Deletions cut 2 bases from V and 4 bases from J, with 8 bases between. The V gene's germline CDR1 is ENHRY and CDR2 SYGVKD. This chain's CDR3 is CAISEQLSTGELFF. The CDR3, as DNA: TGTGCCATCAGTGAGCAACTAAGCACCGGGGAGCTGTTTTTT.

This clonotype was observed at least ten times. The rearrangement joins TRBV5-1 to TRBJ2-7; D not certain. The CDR3 length is 13 residues. Trimming took off 1 base at V and 3 bases at J, with 8 bases between the two ends. From germline, CDR1 is SGHRS and CDR2 YFSETQ. As DNA, the CDR3 is TGCGCCAGCAGCTTGAGCCCCTTCTACGAGCAGTACTTC. Residues: CASSLSPFYEQYF.

This clonotype was detected ten times or more. This chain connects TRBV7-2 to TRBJ1-6, with no clear D. CDR1 and CDR2 from the germline V gene are SGHTA and FQGNSA. V was trimmed by 0 bases and J by 6 bases, leaving 9 bases between them. CDR3 length: 15 amino acids. The CDR3 sequence: CASSLAGLANSPLHF. CDR3 coding DNA: TGTGCCAGCAGCTTAGCAGGGTTGGCTAATTCACCCCTCCACTTT.

The chain is built from TRBV7-9 and TRBJ2-3; 9 bases fit TRBD1. The CDR3 is 15 amino acids. Germline assignment: CDR1 SEHNR and CDR2 FQNEAQ (reference sequence). Here the CDR3 DNA reads TGTGTCAACAGCCGAAGGGACAGGGAGGCAGATACGCAGTATTTT. Translating gives CVNSRRDREADTQYF.

This clonotype was observed at least ten times. The chain is built from TRBV5-5 and TRBJ2-1, with 9 bases identical to TRBD1. The germline V gene has CDR1 SGHKS and CDR2 YYEKEE (reference sequence). The CDR3 loop spans 19 amino acids. J lost 1 base, V lost 1 base, and 12 bases had no gene match. The CDR3 sequence: CASSLTPSPTGGSYNEQFF. The CDR3 DNA sequence: TGTGCCAGCAGCTTGACCCCTTCCCCGACAGGGGGGTCCTACAATGAGCAGTTCTTC.

This clonotype was seen ten or more times. This rearrangement joins TRBV5-6 to TRBJ2-4, with 9 bases lining up with TRBD1. The CDR3 extends over 14 amino acids. The trim removed 2 bases at V and 8 bases at J, leaving 5 bases unmatched. CDR1 is SGHDT and CDR2 is YYEEEE in the germline V gene. The CDR3 loop is CASSFGTGRDIQYF. The CDR3 nucleotides are TGTGCCAGCAGCTTCGGGACAGGGCGGGACATTCAGTACTTC.

This clonotype was observed many times. The V call is TRBV20-1, the J call TRBJ1-1; maybe TRBD1 (6 bases). V shed 3 bases and J shed 6 bases, with 14 bases lying between them. This CDR3 is 13 amino acids long. CDR1 and CDR2 (germline): DFQATT, SNEGSKA (reference sequence). The CDR3: CSASRGVQAEAFF. As DNA, the CDR3 is TGCAGTGCTAGTAGGGGGGTTCAGGCTGAAGCTTTCTTT.

This clonotype was seen at least ten times. This chain joins TRBV5-1 and TRBJ1-4, with D tentatively TRBD1 (6 bases). The germline V gene encodes CDR1 SGHRS and CDR2 YFSETQ. Trimming removed 0 bases at V and 5 bases at J, with 11 bases between. This CDR3 is built from 15 residues. This CDR3 is CASSLGGGENEKLFF. In DNA, the CDR3 is TGCGCCAGCAGCTTGGGAGGGGGAGAAAATGAAAAACTGTTTTTT.

The chain employs TRBV11-2 and TRBJ2-1; 12 bases fit TRBD2. Losses at the gene ends were 5 bases for V and 7 bases for J; bases not matched to a gene: 6. CDR1 is SGHAT, CDR2 FQNNGV, per germline. The CDR3 sequence is 15 residues long. The CDR3 DNA follows: TGTGCCAGCAGCAACGGACTAGCGGGGATAAATGAGCAGTTCTTC. Protein sequence: CASSNGLAGINEQFF.

The sample holds many counts of this clonotype. The chain links TRBV10-3 to TRBJ2-7; 9 bases fit TRBD1. V trimming: 6 bases; J trimming: 6 bases; junction bases outside the gene matches: 9. Germline V gives CDR1 ENHRY, CDR2 SYGVKD. The CDR3 covers 14 residues. In DNA form, the CDR3 reads TGTGCCATCAGCGGGACAGGGAACCGAGGCGAGCAGTACTTC. Its protein product is CAISGTGNRGEQYF.

This clonotype showed up many times. V gene TRBV9 combines with J gene TRBJ1-4; D might be TRBD1 (5 bases). Trimming took 3 bases from V and 7 from J, leaving 19 bases between them. The CDR3 contains 16 residues. Per the germline V gene, CDR1 is SGDLS and CDR2 is YYNGEE. The chain's CDR3 is CASSGGSEGLGEKLFF. Here the CDR3 DNA reads TGTGCCAGCAGCGGTGGAAGTGAGGGGTTGGGTGAAAAACTGTTTTTT.